A selection of T cell receptor beta chains follows, all from one sample in a study of cytomegalovirus exposure and HLA in healthy donors. Clones were sequenced by immunoSEQ multiplex PCR, and TCRdb holds only the in-frame ones, with some missing. This sample has 120,000 to 150,000 clones, with roughly four fifths found just once. The sequencing input was PBMCs. These receptors all stem from a woman in her forties or fifties in good health and CMV-seronegative. Both conserved end residues are part of each CDR3. Each record gives: clone size, J gene, V gene, D gene, CDR3 protein, CDR3 DNA. D genes are given only for firm matches. Clone size, where shown, is once, few, many, or a class for clones that have expanded.

once	TRBJ2-6	TRBV13	-	CASTPGASRSGANVLTF	TGTGCCAGCACCCCAGGGGCTAGCCGCTCTGGGGCCAACGTCCTGACTTTC
-	TRBJ2-1	TRBV7-9	-	CASSLGGQTNEQFF	TGTGCCAGCAGCTTAGGCGGACAGACAAATGAGCAGTTCTTC
-	TRBJ2-7	TRBV28	TRBD2	CASSLGGGGYEQYF	TGTGCCAGCAGTTTGGGCGGGGGGGGCTACGAGCAGTACTTC
-	TRBJ1-3	TRBV2	TRBD1	CASNEDRSLSGNTIYF	TGTGCCAGCAACGAGGACAGGAGCCTCTCTGGAAACACCATATATTTT
-	TRBJ1-6	TRBV6-5	-	CASSYFSYSPLHF	TGTGCCAGCAGTTACTTTAGTTATTCACCCCTCCACTTT
-	TRBJ1-2	TRBV4-1	-	CASSQGRGTNYGYTF	TGCGCCAGCAGCCAAGGACGGGGAACTAACTATGGCTACACCTTC
-	TRBJ1-1	TRBV18	TRBD1	CASSQRGQGDTEAFF	TGTGCCAGCTCACAAAGGGGACAGGGGGACACTGAAGCTTTCTTT
-	TRBJ2-5	TRBV7-2	TRBD2	CASSLVWGGVGETQYF	TGTGCCAGTAGCTTAGTATGGGGGGGAGTGGGGGAGACCCAGTACTTC
-	TRBJ2-7	TRBV6-1	-	CASTAGYSYEQYF	TGTGCCAGCACCGCCGGTTACTCCTACGAGCAGTACTTC
-	TRBJ1-4	TRBV29-1	TRBD1	CSVYPGTGGEKLFF	TGCAGCGTATACCCCGGGACAGGAGGCGAAAAACTGTTTTTT
-	TRBJ2-5	TRBV7-2	-	CASSLNSETQYF	TGTGCCAGCAGCTTGAATAGTGAGACCCAGTACTTC